Listed here is a single TCR beta chain. Its antigen is unknown. This sample is part of a study of cytomegalovirus exposure and HLA in healthy donors. Study-level information: Approximately 83 million unique TCRs from HLA-typed donors were held in an early data release.

Between the trimmed V and J ends, which lost 5 bases and 0 bases, there was a span of 16 bases. CDR3 length equals 16 residues. Germline V gives CDR1 MNHEY, CDR2 SMNVEV (reference sequence). The PCR employed 60 Vbeta primers together with 13 Jbeta primers. Libraries were prepared by immunoSEQ multiplex PCR; TCRdb keeps only in-frame clonotypes and omits some of them. The sample has about 200,000 clones, roughly 80% seen once. General study findings and limits: Presence/absence comparisons presumed near-even sequencing depth among donors. TCR beta chain V- and J-gene trimming was linked, in a later analysis, to a missense variant in DCLRE1C. Usually a TCR sequence was rare, but some public TCRs were found in many donors.

V gene TRBV27 combines with J gene TRBJ1-2; D might be TRBD1 (6 bases). The TCR originated in a man aged 25-45 years in good health and CMV-seronegative. Sequencing was done on a sample of PBMCs. The CDR3 region has the DNA TGTGCCAGCAGTAACCCAACCGGGGGGCCTAACTATGGCTACACCTTC. Amino acid sequence: CASSNPTGGPNYGYTF.